This note documents a single TCR beta chain sequence. These data are taken from a study of blood T cell repertoires in COVID-19. The CDR3 has 11 amino acids. Trimming took off 3 bases at V and 10 bases at J, with 10 bases between the two ends. Per germline, CDR1 DFQATT and CDR2 SNEGSKA (reference sequence). Per the authors' pipeline: Amplification with reference gene primers provided the estimates of nucleated cell counts. Profiled with immunoSEQ multiplex PCR; TCRdb holds only in-frame clones, not every one. D and trimming come from the DNA, and the V and J calls and clone size come from that table. Of tens of thousands of clones detected, 88% appear once; the ten largest clones hold less than 6%.

The chain links TRBV20-1 to TRBJ2-1; perhaps TRBD1 as D (5 bases). The specimen sequenced was peripheral blood. This clonotype originated in a woman at least 80 years old with active COVID-19. This CDR3 is CSASTGNEQFF. The DNA of the CDR3 is TGCAGTGCTAGTACAGGAAACGAGCAGTTCTTC.